This T cell receptor (beta chain) was obtained from a study of T cell changes during pregnancy in multiple sclerosis. The method was immunoSEQ multiplex PCR; TCRdb's version includes in-frame clones alone and lacks a portion of them. The profile shows just under 20,000 clones, 80% to 90% of them singletons. V lost 0 bases to trimming and J lost 7 bases, with 16 bases between them. Per the germline V gene, CDR1 is GTSNPN and CDR2 is SVGIG (reference sequence). This CDR3 spans 15 amino acids. The chain links TRBV30 to TRBJ1-5, with D possibly TRBD1 on 5 matching bases. The source was CD8+ T cells from peripheral blood mononuclear cells, collected in the second trimester of pregnancy. This clonotype was sampled from a female donor in good health, enrolled as a control in a pregnancy study. The CDR3 spells CAWSVHQGLTQPQHF. The CDR3 coding sequence is TGTGCCTGGAGTGTACACCAGGGACTAACCCAGCCCCAGCATTTT.